The 29 T cell receptor beta chains given below trace back to one sample, sequenced in a study of control samples from healthy donors and cancer patients. Data came from immunoSEQ multiplex PCR; TCRdb stores just in-frame clones and leaves some out. This sample has about 120,000 clones, with approximately 87% found just once. Sequencing input: blood. The source of these receptors is a man younger than 40 in good health.

The CDR3 coding sequence is TGCGCCAGCAGGCAGGGGACACTAAGCAATCAGCCCCAGCATTTT. It encodes CASRQGTLSNQPQHF. The chain is built from TRBV10-2 and TRBJ1-5, with D perhaps TRBD1 (6 bases). Germline CDR1 reads WSHSY; CDR2 reads SAAADI. The CDR3 length is 15 residues. Trimming removed 6 bases at V and 1 base at J, with 13 bases between.

The V call is TRBV18, the J call TRBJ2-7, with D tentatively TRBD2 (5 bases). CDR1 KGHSH and CDR2 LQKENI come from the germline V gene. This CDR3 spans 16 amino acids. Trimming left V 2 bases short and J 0 bases short, with 14 bases between. CDR3 region: CASSPNGGSSSYEQYF. The CDR3 nucleotides are TGTGCCAGCTCACCAAACGGAGGCTCCAGCTCCTACGAGCAGTACTTC.

The chain recombines TRBV27 with TRBJ2-2; D is uncertain. CDR3 size: 15 residues. Germline V CDR1 and CDR2: MNHEY, SMNVEV (reference sequence). The V end was cut by 5 bases, the J end by 6 bases, with 16 bases between. CDR3 sequence reads: CASSPSKDRAGELFF. The CDR3 region has the DNA TGTGCCAGCAGTCCGTCGAAGGACCGGGCCGGGGAGCTGTTTTTT.

There are a few counts of this clone. This chain joins TRBV7-9 and TRBJ1-6; unclear D gene. Trimming cost V 5 bases and J 12 bases, with 8 bases left between them. The CDR3 extends over 11 amino acids. Looked up from germline, CDR1 is SEHNR and CDR2 is FQNEAQ (reference sequence). The CDR3 bases are TGTGCCAGCAGCGCGCTGGAACCCCTCCACTTT. Protein: CASSALEPLHF.

This chain links TRBV18 with TRBJ2-1; 8 bases fit TRBD2. V lost 3 bases and J lost 7; bases outside the gene matches: 8. The length of the CDR3 is 15 residues. Germline V gene sequence: CDR1 KGHSH, CDR2 LQKENI. Here the CDR3 DNA reads TGTGCCAGCTCACCGGTTCTAGCGGGTAAGAATGAGCAGTTCTTC. Amino acids: CASSPVLAGKNEQFF. Filled out from reference TRBV18 and TRBJ2-1, the complete variable domain reads NAGVMQNPRHLVRRRGQEARLRCSPMKGHSHVYWYRQLPEEGLKFMVYLQKENIIDESGMPKERFSAEFPKEGPSILRIQQVVRGDSAAYFCASSPVLAGKNEQFFGPGTRLTVL.

V is TRBV19 and J is TRBJ1-6, with no clear D. Germline lookup yields CDR1 LNHDA and CDR2 SQIVND (reference sequence). CDR3 length: 16 amino acids. The germline V and J ends were trimmed by 6 bases and 0 bases, with 12 bases remaining between them. The CDR3 DNA sequence: TGTGCCAGTAGGAGGACTTACAGCTCCTATAATTCACCCCTCCACTTT. Encoded protein: CASRRTYSSYNSPLHF.

This clone appeared a single time. The chain uses TRBV27 and TRBJ2-3, with TRBD2 as a possible D gene (6 bases). V lost 5 bases, J lost 6 bases, and 21 bases lay in between. The CDR3 is made up of 16 amino acids. Germline V lookup: CDR1 MNHEY, CDR2 SMNVEV (reference sequence). The CDR3 DNA reads TGTGCCAGCAGTCCGGAGGGGCCCCGCTGGGGGGATACGCAGTATTTT. Residues: CASSPEGPRWGDTQYF.

Points on this clone: Other DNA variants within this sample encode the same CDR3. V gene TRBV5-1 combines with J gene TRBJ1-5; weak D call: TRBD1 (5 bases). The V gene lost 0 bases and the J gene lost 4 bases, with 8 bases spanning the gap. Germline V gene lookup returns CDR1 SGHRS and CDR2 YFSETQ. The CDR3 is 14 residues long. CDR3 nucleotides: TGCGCCAGCAGCTTGGGGGGGAGGAATCAGCCCCAGCATTTT. Its protein product is CASSLGGRNQPQHF.

The chain is built from TRBV10-3 and TRBJ2-5, with D possibly being TRBD1 or TRBD2 (6 bases each). Germline CDR1 reads ENHRY; CDR2 reads SYGVKD. CDR3 length equals 15 residues. Trimming left V 0 bases short and J 4 bases short, with 12 bases between. Here the CDR3 reads CAISESRGGLETQYF. CDR3 DNA sequence: TGTGCCATCAGTGAGTCCCGAGGGGGACTAGAGACCCAGTACTTC.

The chain is built from TRBV6-1 and TRBJ1-2; D is undetermined. The germline V gene encodes CDR1 MNHNS and CDR2 SASEGT. This CDR3 spans 17 amino acids. V was pared by 1 base and J by 1 base, with 16 bases between. The CDR3 DNA reads TGTGCCAGCAGTGAAGTTGGCCGCGACTCTTTTAACTATGGCTACACCTTC. Protein product: CASSEVGRDSFNYGYTF.

This chain joins TRBV2 and TRBJ1-4, with D possibly matching TRBD1 (5 bases). Germline lookup yields CDR1 SNHLY and CDR2 FYNNEI. Trimming left V 8 bases short and J 2 bases short, with 12 bases between. The CDR3 runs 14 residues. The CDR3 is CASSRGDTNEKLFF. Written as DNA, the CDR3 is TGTGCCAGCTCTAGGGGAGATACTAATGAAAAACTGTTTTTT.

Points on this clone: Additional DNA sequences in this sample encode the identical CDR3. The chain uses TRBV5-6 and TRBJ2-7; no clear D gene. The length of the CDR3 is 12 residues. The germline gives CDR1 SGHDT, CDR2 YYEEEE. V was trimmed by 5 bases and J by 2 bases, leaving 8 bases between them. CDR3 protein: CASSYRPYEQYF. DNA for the CDR3: TGTGCCAGCAGTTACCGGCCCTACGAGCAGTACTTC.

The V gene is TRBV6-5, the J gene TRBJ1-5, with 7 positions matching TRBD1. The CDR3 runs 15 residues. Unmatched junction bases numbered 7, after V lost 6 bases and J lost 2 bases. The germline CDR1 and CDR2 sequences are MNHEY and SVGAGI. Here the CDR3 DNA reads TGTGCCAGCAGGCCGACAGGGATGGGCAATCAGCCCCAGCATTTT. The encoded protein is CASRPTGMGNQPQHF.

CDR3 loop: CATNPGQGSYEQYF. DNA of the CDR3: TGTGCCACCAATCCGGGACAGGGCTCCTACGAGCAGTACTTC. This chain connects TRBV2 to TRBJ2-7, with 9 bases identical to TRBD1. CDR1 and CDR2 (germline): SNHLY, FYNNEI. This CDR3 is 14 amino acids long. V gave up 10 bases and J gave up 0 bases; unmatched junction bases: 7.

Notes on this clone: This specimen includes other DNA sequences encoding the same CDR3. J is TRBJ1-4 and V is TRBV18; the D gene is possibly TRBD1 (6 bases). V lost 3 bases to trimming and J lost 3 bases, with 8 bases between them. CDR3 length: 14 amino acids. Per germline, CDR1 KGHSH and CDR2 LQKENI. The CDR3 is CASSPGAANEKLFF. The CDR3 DNA reads TGTGCCAGCTCACCGGGGGCTGCTAATGAAAAACTGTTTTTT. The full variable domain, with the rest looked up from reference TRBV18 and TRBJ1-4, is NAGVMQNPRHLVRRRGQEARLRCSPMKGHSHVYWYRQLPEEGLKFMVYLQKENIIDESGMPKERFSAEFPKEGPSILRIQQVVRGDSAAYFCASSPGAANEKLFFGSGTQLSVL.

This clone was detected only once. The rearrangement links TRBV10-2 to TRBJ2-3, with TRBD2 matching 12 bases. With 3 bases clipped from V and 5 bases from J, the junction kept 12 bases outside the gene matches. Germline assignment: CDR1 WSHSY and CDR2 SAAADI. CDR3 length: 18 residues. CDR3 residues: CASSDRKASGGAGDTQYF. CDR3 nucleotides: TGCGCCAGCAGTGACAGGAAGGCTAGCGGGGGGGCAGGAGATACGCAGTATTTT.

This clone was observed a handful of times. V usage is TRBV10-1 and J usage is TRBJ2-5; D may correspond to TRBD1 or TRBD2 (5 bases each). Germline CDR1 reads WNHNN; CDR2 reads SYGVQD (reference sequence). The length of the CDR3 is 15 residues. With 5 bases removed from V and 3 bases from J, the gap between germline ends came to 16 bases. DNA of the CDR3: TGCGCCAGCAGTTCTATAACCGGGACGGAAGAGACCCAGTACTTC. It translates to CASSSITGTEETQYF.

V gene TRBV2 combines with J gene TRBJ1-2; 8 nucleotides match TRBD1. The ends lost 7 bases at V and 3 bases at J; junction bases unmatched: 4. CDR3 length: 13 residues. The V gene's germline CDR1 is SNHLY and CDR2 FYNNEI. CDR3 coding DNA: TGTGCCAGCACGACAGGGGCTCACTATGGCTACACCTTC. Translation: CASTTGAHYGYTF.

The chain has TRBV6-2 or TRBV6-3 and TRBJ2-5; D unresolved. The CDR3 runs to 12 residues. Germline V gene lookup returns CDR1 MNHEY and CDR2 SVGEGT. Trimming pared 6 bases from V and 4 bases from J, leaving 9 bases between. The CDR3 DNA sequence: TGTGCCAGCAGCTGGACCGCAGAGACCCAGTACTTC. Its translation is CASSWTAETQYF.

The chain is built from TRBV5-4 and TRBJ1-6; D ambiguous. CDR3 length: 13 residues. Trimming removed 0 bases at V and 7 bases at J, with 5 bases between. Per the germline V gene, CDR1 is SGHNT and CDR2 is YYREEE (reference sequence). The CDR3 loop is CASSLDENSPLHF. CDR3 DNA sequence: TGTGCCAGCAGCTTGGATGAGAATTCACCCCTCCACTTT.

The chain couples TRBV5-1 to TRBJ1-4, with D unresolved. In germline, CDR1 is SGHRS, CDR2 YFSETQ. This CDR3 has 14 amino acids. V was clipped by 0 bases and J by 3 bases, with 6 bases between them. CDR3 DNA sequence: TGCGCCAGCAGCTTGGGGTCATCTAATGAAAAACTGTTTTTT. Translated, it gives CASSLGSSNEKLFF.

The V call is TRBV27, the J call TRBJ2-7; the match to TRBD2 covers 8 bases. The CDR3 runs 14 residues. V shed 2 bases, J shed 3 bases, and the junction held 3 bases outside the gene matches. Per germline, CDR1 MNHEY and CDR2 SMNVEV (reference sequence). The CDR3 DNA reads TGTGCCAGCAGTTTACGGGGGGGCGACTACGAGCAGTACGTC. It translates to CASSLRGGDYEQYV.

The V and J genes are TRBV7-9 and TRBJ2-1, with 9 nucleotides matching TRBD1. V was pared by 4 bases and J by 0 bases, with 13 bases of the junction left unmatched. The CDR3 runs 19 residues. The germline CDR1 and CDR2 sequences are SEHNR and FQNEAQ (reference sequence). CDR3 in DNA: TGTGCCAGCAGCTCCAATAGTGGACAGGGGCCCAGCTCCTACAATGAGCAGTTCTTC. Translation: CASSSNSGQGPSSYNEQFF.

This clone was detected only once. This chain joins TRBV7-9 and TRBJ1-2; 9 bases agree with TRBD1. Germline loops: CDR1 SEHNR, CDR2 FQNEAQ (reference sequence). Germline trimming cut 6 bases from V and 4 bases from J; bases unmatched to any gene: 6. The CDR3 spans 14 residues. CDR3 loop: CASSSGTGSYGYTF. DNA of the CDR3: TGTGCCAGCAGTTCCGGGACAGGGTCCTATGGCTACACCTTC.

This clone was seen once. This rearrangement joins TRBV7-7 to TRBJ2-6; 9 nucleotides match TRBD1. V shed 4 bases, J shed 4 bases, and the junction held 8 bases outside the gene matches. Germline CDR1 SSHAT, CDR2 FNYEAQ (reference sequence). The CDR3 covers 17 residues. CDR3 nucleotides: TGTGCCAGCAGCTGGGGACAGGGAGGAAAGGGGGCCAACGTCCTGACTTTC. This sequence encodes CASSWGQGGKGANVLTF.

Written as DNA, the CDR3 is TGTGCCACCAGTGACCTCAGCGTCGGTGAAGCTTTCTTT. Encoded protein: CATSDLSVGEAFF. The chain uses TRBV24-1 and TRBJ1-1; unclear D gene. Trimming took 4 bases from V and 7 from J, leaving 12 bases between them. The germline V gene encodes CDR1 KGHDR and CDR2 SFDVKD. There are 13 residues in the CDR3.

The J gene is TRBJ2-7, the V gene TRBV28; D remains ambiguous. The CDR3 has 14 residues. Germline loops: CDR1 MDHEN, CDR2 SYDVKM. V shed 3 bases and J shed 7 bases, with 16 bases lying between them. The CDR3 sequence is CASSFSLTPGEQYV. CDR3 DNA sequence: TGTGCCAGCAGTTTCTCCCTTACTCCTGGGGAGCAGTACGTC.

This clone was seen more than once but under ten times. Other nucleotide sequences in the sample specify the same CDR3. CDR3 residues: CASSLVGGAGQPQHF. Here the CDR3 DNA reads TGCGCCAGCAGCTTGGTTGGGGGTGCGGGTCAGCCCCAGCATTTT. The V and J genes are TRBV5-1 and TRBJ1-5; D might be TRBD1 (5 bases). The V and J ends lost 0 bases and 6 bases respectively, with 13 bases between them. Germline CDR1 and CDR2: SGHRS and YFSETQ. The CDR3 runs to 15 residues.

The V gene is TRBV18, the J gene TRBJ1-2, with 9 bases fitting TRBD1. The CDR3 sequence is 16 residues long. The junction had 13 bases not matched to a gene; V was cut back by 3 bases and J by 8 bases. Germline assignment: CDR1 KGHSH and CDR2 LQKENI. The CDR3 region is CASSPSNPRDRAGYTF. In nucleotides, the CDR3 is TGTGCCAGCTCACCCTCCAACCCCCGGGACAGGGCAGGCTACACCTTC.